The rows below give T cell receptor beta chains drawn from one sample of a study of T cell repertoires in cytomegalovirus infection. MiXCR, run by TCRdb on the reads, gives a single entry per CDR3 protein. There are some 100,000 distinct CDR3 sequences in the sample; roughly a quarter occur only once, and roughly two fifths lies in the top ten. Material: CD8+ T cells from PBMCs. The receptors here all came from a human donor in good health (CMV status not recorded). Some clones in this sample may be carry-over from other donors' samples. The CDR3 runs from the conserved cysteine through the conserved F or W. D genes are given only for firm matches. Only part of the rows carry a size: once, few, many, or a class if the clone is expanded.

j_gene	d_gene	v_gene	abundance	CDR3aa	CDR3nt
TRBJ2-1	TRBD2	TRBV12-3/TRBV12-4	few	CASSYGLAGGYNEQFF	TGTGCCAGCAGTTACGGACTAGCGGGGGGGTACAATGAGCAGTTCTTC
TRBJ2-1	.	TRBV14	.	CASSQGADEQFF	TGTGCCAGCAGCCAAGGGGCGGATGAGCAGTTCTTC
TRBJ1-1	TRBD1	TRBV6-1	.	CASSGQGVTEAFF	TGTGCCAGCAGCGGACAGGGGGTAACTGAAGCTTTCTTT
TRBJ2-7	TRBD1	TRBV5-1	many	CASGPRQGNYEQYF	TGCGCCAGCGGTCCCCGACAGGGAAATTACGAGCAGTACTTC
TRBJ1-1	TRBD1	TRBV5-1	.	CASSPTGQSNTEAFF	TGCGCCAGCAGCCCTACGGGACAGTCGAACACTGAAGCTTTCTTT
TRBJ2-2	TRBD2	TRBV6-5	.	CASSYGGLAAGELFF	TGTGCCAGCAGTTACGGTGGACTAGCTGCCGGGGAGCTGTTTTTT
TRBJ2-7	TRBD1	TRBV20-1	few	CSARGTGLSSYEQYF	TGCAGTGCTAGGGGGACAGGGTTAAGTTCCTACGAGCAGTACTTC
TRBJ2-1	.	TRBV12-5	many	CASGLPPLNEQFF	TGTGCTAGTGGTTTGCCCCCACTCAATGAGCAGTTCTTC
TRBJ1-1	.	TRBV5-6	.	CASSLFGMNTEAFF	TGTGCCAGCAGCTTGTTCGGGATGAACACTGAAGCTTTCTTT
TRBJ2-1	.	TRBV11-1	few	CASSPTQDTASVFF	TGTGCCAGCAGCCCCACTCAGGACACCGCCTCGGTGTTCTTC